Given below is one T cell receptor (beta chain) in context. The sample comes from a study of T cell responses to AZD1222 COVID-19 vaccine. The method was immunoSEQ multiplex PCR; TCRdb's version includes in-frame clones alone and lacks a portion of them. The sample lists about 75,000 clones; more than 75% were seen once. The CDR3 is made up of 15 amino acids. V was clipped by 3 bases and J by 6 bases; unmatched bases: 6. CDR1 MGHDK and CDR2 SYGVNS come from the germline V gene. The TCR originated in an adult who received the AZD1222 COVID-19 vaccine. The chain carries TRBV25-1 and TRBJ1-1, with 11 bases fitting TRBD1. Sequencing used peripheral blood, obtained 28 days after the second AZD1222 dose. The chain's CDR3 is CASSEDRGLVAEAFF. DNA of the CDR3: TGTGCCAGCAGTGAGGACAGGGGGCTGGTGGCTGAAGCTTTCTTT.